This paragraph reports one T cell receptor beta chain. Its antigen remains unknown. A much larger clone lies a single base off, so this may be a read error. This CDR3 has 11 amino acids. Germline CDR1 reads SNHLY; CDR2 reads FYNNEI. This specimen belongs to a study of T cells after yellow fever vaccination. Whole-study results and caveats: Relatively few clonotypes were ones that appeared in both CD4 and CD8 compartments. The secondary response was weaker, and its peak arrived faster, on day 5 versus 15.

By 5'RACE template switching, TCR cDNA was produced, with a universal primer site and UMIs added in the process. TCRdb redid the calling of the 5' RACE reads with MiXCR, one entry per CDR3 protein. The sample holds 450,000 to 600,000 distinct CDR3 sequences, approximately 13% seen once. This rearrangement joins TRBV2 to TRBJ2-2; TRBD2 might be the D (5 bases). The sequence was obtained from a man aged 30 to 45 who received the YFV17D yellow fever vaccine. Sequences were derived from PBMCs, sampled on the day of the yellow fever booster vaccination. CDR3 protein: CASRGARELVF. The DNA for the CDR3 is TGTGCCAGCAGGGGTGCTAGGGAGCTGGTTTTT.